This T cell receptor beta chain was recovered during a study of Tregs in tolerant kidney transplant recipients. This clone was seen a single time. Its target is not known. The study's findings and limits: Validation in larger populations is needed because few patients were studied. Tregs expanded with activated donor B cells seemed most donor-specific.

Some clones are missing from TCRdb's copy, which holds only in-frame ones; the method was immunoSEQ multiplex PCR. Found here are fewer than 20,000 clones, 80% to 90% of them singletons; the top ten hold 2% to 2.5%. V lost 3 bases, J lost 2 bases, and 17 bases lay in between. CDR3 length: 16 residues. CDR1 and CDR2 from the germline V gene are SGHVS and FQNEAQ. Source material: Tregs from blood. This chain joins TRBV7-8 and TRBJ2-7; D is ambiguous. The TCR comes from a human donor in good health. The CDR3 DNA sequence: TGTGCCAGCAGCTTCGAGTATCGGGCTGTAGCCTACGAGCAGTACTTC. Its protein product is CASSFEYRAVAYEQYF.